These 2 T cell receptor beta chains share one sample of origin, sequenced in a study of T cell repertoires in cytomegalovirus infection. MiXCR was run by TCRdb on the reads, yielding one entry per CDR3 protein. The table lists roughly 140,000 distinct CDR3 sequences, 20% to 30% of them singletons, with approximately 10% in the top ten. Sequencing was performed on PBMCs. The receptors originated from a human donor in good health (CMV status not recorded). Some clones in this sample may be carry-over from other donors' samples.

This clonotype turned up a few times. The chain combines TRBV20-1 with TRBJ2-1, with 7 bases aligning to TRBD2. The CDR3 loop spans 15 amino acids. Germline assignment: CDR1 DFQATT and CDR2 SNEGSKA (reference sequence). After removal of 2 bases from V and 9 bases from J, the junction contained 13 bases not matched to a gene. The DNA of the CDR3 is TGCAGTGCTAGATTTGGGGGGGGGGGGATGTTTGAGCAGTTCTTC. Its protein is CSARFGGGGMFEQFF.

This clonotype was detected a few times. The chain employs TRBV11-2 and TRBJ1-2; D might be TRBD1 (5 bases). CDR1 is SGHAT and CDR2 is FQNNGV in the germline V gene. With 4 bases removed from V and 6 bases from J, the gap between germline ends came to 21 bases. The CDR3 has 16 amino acids. CDR3 loop: CASSSTPGRIPHGYTF. The CDR3 bases are TGTGCCAGCAGCTCAACACCGGGACGGATTCCCCATGGCTACACCTTC.